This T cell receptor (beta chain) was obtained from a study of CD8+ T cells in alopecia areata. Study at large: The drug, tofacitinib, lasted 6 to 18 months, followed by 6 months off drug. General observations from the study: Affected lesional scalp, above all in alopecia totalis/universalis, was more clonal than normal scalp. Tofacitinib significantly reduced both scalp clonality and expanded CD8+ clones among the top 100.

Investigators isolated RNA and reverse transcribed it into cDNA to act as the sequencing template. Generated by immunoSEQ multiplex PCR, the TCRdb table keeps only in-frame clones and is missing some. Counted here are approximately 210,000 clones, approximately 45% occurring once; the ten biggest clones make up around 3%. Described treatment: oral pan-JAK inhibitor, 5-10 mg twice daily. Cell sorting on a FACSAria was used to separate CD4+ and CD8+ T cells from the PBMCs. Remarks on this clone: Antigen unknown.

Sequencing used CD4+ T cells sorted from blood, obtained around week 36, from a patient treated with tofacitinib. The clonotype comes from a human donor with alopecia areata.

In DNA, the CDR3 is TGTGCCAGCAGTTCGGGACGGAACACCGGGGAGCTGTTTTTT. Its protein is CASSSGRNTGELFF. This chain uses TRBV6-5 with TRBJ2-2, with D perhaps being TRBD1 or TRBD2 (5 bases each). Germline assignment: CDR1 MNHEY and CDR2 SVGAGI. V gave up 4 bases and J gave up 1 base, with 7 bases separating them. The CDR3 totals 14 residues.